This TCR beta chain was recorded in a study of control samples from healthy donors and cancer patients (dated by TCRdb to about 2020). To prepare the library, the immunoSEQ multiplex PCR assay was applied. What TCRdb holds here is the immuneACCESS table cut down to in-frame rearrangements. Part of the clones is not present; checked against another copy, under half of the missing clones reflect an unresolved V gene, and the others are unexplained. The sample data list more than 50,000 clones, and nearly 90% of these were observed just once. Roughly 3.8% of the sample is taken by the ten largest. According to the germline V gene, CDR1 reads ENHRY and CDR2 reads SYGVKD. The CDR3, from cysteine to phenylalanine, totals 14 residues. Of the read, only the CDR3 DNA is kept; its 42 bases are in frame from base 1. Compared with germline, V lacks 1 base and J lacks 4 bases; bases without a gene match: 4. With respect to this clone: No cognate antigen has been identified for it. Per-base qualities were not stored, and no clone one base away is much larger.

The rearranged segments are TRBV10-3 and TRBJ2-7, and 7 junctional nucleotides match TRBD2. The sequenced material came from blood. The source of this sequence is a man in his fifties or sixties in good health. The CDR3 is CAISEWRERYEQYF. The nucleotide sequence is TGTGCCATCAGTGAGTGGCGGGAGCGGTACGAGCAGTACTTC.